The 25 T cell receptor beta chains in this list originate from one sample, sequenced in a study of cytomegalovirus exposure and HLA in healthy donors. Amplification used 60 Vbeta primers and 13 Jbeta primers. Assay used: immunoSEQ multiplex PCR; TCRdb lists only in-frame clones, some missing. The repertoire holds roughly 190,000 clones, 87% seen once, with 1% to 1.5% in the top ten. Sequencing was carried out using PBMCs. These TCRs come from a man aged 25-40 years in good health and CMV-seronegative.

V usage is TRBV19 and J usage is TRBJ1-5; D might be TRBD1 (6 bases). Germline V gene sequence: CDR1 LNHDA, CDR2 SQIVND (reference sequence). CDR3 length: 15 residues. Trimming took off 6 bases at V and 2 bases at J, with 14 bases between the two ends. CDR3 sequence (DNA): TGTGCCAGTAGCCGTCAGGGGTATGGCAATCAGCCCCAGCATTTT. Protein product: CASSRQGYGNQPQHF.

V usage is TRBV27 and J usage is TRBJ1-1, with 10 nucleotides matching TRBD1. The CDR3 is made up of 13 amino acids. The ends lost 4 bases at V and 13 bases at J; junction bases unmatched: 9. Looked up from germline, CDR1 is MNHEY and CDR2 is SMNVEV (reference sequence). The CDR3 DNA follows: TGTGCCAGCAGTTCCAGGACAGGGGGAGACGGTTTCTTT. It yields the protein CASSSRTGGDGFF.

The DNA for the CDR3 is TGTGCCAGCAGTTTAGCGGGGCTGCGCGTGGAGACCCAGTACTTC. Its translation: CASSLAGLRVETQYF. V is TRBV2 and J is TRBJ2-5; 8 bases map to TRBD2. J lost 5 bases, V lost 5 bases, and 10 bases had no gene match. This CDR3 has 15 amino acids. Germline V gives CDR1 SNHLY, CDR2 FYNNEI.

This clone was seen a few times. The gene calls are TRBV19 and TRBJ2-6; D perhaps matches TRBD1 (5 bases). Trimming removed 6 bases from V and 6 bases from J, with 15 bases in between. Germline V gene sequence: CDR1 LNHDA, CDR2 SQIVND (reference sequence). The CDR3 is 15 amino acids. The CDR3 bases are TGTGCCAGTAGCCCTTTATCAGGGCCGGCCAACGTCCTGACTTTC. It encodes CASSPLSGPANVLTF.

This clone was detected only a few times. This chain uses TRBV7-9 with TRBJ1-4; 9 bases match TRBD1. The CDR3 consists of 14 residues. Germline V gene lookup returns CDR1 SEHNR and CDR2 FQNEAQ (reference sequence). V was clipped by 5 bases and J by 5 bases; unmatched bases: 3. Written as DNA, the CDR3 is TGTGCCAGCAGCCAAGGACAGGGGAATGAAAAACTGTTTTTT. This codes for CASSQGQGNEKLFF.

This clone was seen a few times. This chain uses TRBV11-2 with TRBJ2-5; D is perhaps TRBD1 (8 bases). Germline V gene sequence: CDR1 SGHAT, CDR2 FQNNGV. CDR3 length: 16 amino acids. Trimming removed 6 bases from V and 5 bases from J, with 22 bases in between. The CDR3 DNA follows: TGTGCCAGCAGTCAGGGGGCGGGAGCGGCTCGGGAGACCCAGTACTTC. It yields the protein CASSQGAGAARETQYF.

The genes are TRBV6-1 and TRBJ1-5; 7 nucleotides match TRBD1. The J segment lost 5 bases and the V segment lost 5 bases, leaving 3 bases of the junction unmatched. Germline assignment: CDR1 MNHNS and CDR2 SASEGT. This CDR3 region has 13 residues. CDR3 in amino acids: CASSPDRDQPQHF. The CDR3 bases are TGTGCCAGCAGTCCTGACAGGGATCAGCCCCAGCATTTT.

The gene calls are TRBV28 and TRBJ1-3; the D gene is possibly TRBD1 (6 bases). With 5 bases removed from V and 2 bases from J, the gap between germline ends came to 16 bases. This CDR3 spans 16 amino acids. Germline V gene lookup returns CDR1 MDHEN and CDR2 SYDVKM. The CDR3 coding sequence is TGTGCCAGCAGTCCGGGTACAGGGTCGACTGGAAACACCATATATTTT. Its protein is CASSPGTGSTGNTIYF.

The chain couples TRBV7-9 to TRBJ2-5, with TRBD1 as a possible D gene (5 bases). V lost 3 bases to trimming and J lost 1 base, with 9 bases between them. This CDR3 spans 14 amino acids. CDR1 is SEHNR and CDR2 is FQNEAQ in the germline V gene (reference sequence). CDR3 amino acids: CASSLSGAQETQYF. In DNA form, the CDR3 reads TGTGCCAGCAGCTTGAGTGGGGCCCAAGAGACCCAGTACTTC.

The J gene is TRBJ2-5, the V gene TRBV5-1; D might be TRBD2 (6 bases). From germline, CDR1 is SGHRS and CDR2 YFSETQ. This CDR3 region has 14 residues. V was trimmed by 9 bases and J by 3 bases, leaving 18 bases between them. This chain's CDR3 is CATGGLSGEETQYF. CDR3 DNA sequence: TGCGCCACCGGGGGACTTTCTGGGGAAGAGACCCAGTACTTC.

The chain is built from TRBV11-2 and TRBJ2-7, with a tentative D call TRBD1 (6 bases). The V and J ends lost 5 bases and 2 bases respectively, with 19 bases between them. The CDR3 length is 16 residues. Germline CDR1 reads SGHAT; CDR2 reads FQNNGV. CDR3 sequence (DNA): TGTGCCAGCAGCGTTACAGGGCCCACGCAAGCCTACGAGCAGTACTTC. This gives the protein CASSVTGPTQAYEQYF.

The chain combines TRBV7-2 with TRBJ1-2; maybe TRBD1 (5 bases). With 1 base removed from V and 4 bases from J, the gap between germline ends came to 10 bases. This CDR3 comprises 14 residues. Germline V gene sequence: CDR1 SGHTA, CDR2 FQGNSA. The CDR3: CASSLGGVSYGYTF. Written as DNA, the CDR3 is TGTGCCAGCAGCTTAGGGGGGGTAAGCTATGGCTACACCTTC.

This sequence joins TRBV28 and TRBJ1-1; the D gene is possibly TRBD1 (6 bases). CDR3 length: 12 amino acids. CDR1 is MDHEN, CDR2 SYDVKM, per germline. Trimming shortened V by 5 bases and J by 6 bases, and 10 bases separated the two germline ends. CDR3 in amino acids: CASSLQGSEAFF. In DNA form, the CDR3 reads TGTGCCAGCAGTCTACAGGGCTCTGAAGCTTTCTTT. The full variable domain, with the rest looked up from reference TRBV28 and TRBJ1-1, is DVKVTQSSRYLVKRTGEKVFLECVQDMDHENMFWYRQDPGLGLRLIYFSYDVKMKEKGDIPEGYSVSREKKERFSLILESASTNQTSMYLCASSLQGSEAFFGQGTRLTVV.

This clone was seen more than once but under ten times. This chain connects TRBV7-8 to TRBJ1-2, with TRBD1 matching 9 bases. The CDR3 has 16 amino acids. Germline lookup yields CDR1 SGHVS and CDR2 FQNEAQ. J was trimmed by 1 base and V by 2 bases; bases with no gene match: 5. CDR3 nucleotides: TGTGCCAGCAGCTTAACAAACAGGGGGCTTAACTATGGCTACACCTTC. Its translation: CASSLTNRGLNYGYTF.

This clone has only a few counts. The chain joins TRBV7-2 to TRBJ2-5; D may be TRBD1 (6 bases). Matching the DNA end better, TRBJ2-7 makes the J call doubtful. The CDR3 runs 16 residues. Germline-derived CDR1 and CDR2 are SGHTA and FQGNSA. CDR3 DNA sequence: TGTGCCAGCAGCTCCTCCCGACTTGGGGGCCTCTACGAGCAGTACTTC. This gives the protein CASSSSRLGGLYEQYF.

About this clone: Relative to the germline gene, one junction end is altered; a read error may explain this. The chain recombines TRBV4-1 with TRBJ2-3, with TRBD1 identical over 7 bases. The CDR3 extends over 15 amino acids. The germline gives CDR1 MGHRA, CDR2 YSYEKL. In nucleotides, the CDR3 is TGCGCCAGCAGTCAACCGGGACAGATCACAGATGCGCAGTATTTT. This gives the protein CASSQPGQITDAQYF.

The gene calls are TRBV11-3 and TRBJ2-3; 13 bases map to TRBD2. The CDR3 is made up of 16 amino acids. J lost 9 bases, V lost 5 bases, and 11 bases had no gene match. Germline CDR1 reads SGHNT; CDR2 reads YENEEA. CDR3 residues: CASSPGTSGEVVTQYF. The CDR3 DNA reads TGTGCCAGCAGCCCCGGGACTAGCGGGGAAGTAGTCACGCAGTATTTT.

The CDR3 is CASSFFRGGSYNEQFF. For the CDR3, the DNA is TGTGCCAGCAGTTTTTTTCGGGGTGGCTCCTACAATGAGCAGTTCTTC. V usage is TRBV28 and J usage is TRBJ2-1; TRBD2 might be the D (5 bases). Germline loops: CDR1 MDHEN, CDR2 SYDVKM. The CDR3 covers 16 residues. V lost 3 bases and J 0 bases, leaving 12 bases between the germline ends. Complete variable domain (other parts from reference TRBV28 and TRBJ2-1): DVKVTQSSRYLVKRTGEKVFLECVQDMDHENMFWYRQDPGLGLRLIYFSYDVKMKEKGDIPEGYSVSREKKERFSLILESASTNQTSMYLCASSFFRGGSYNEQFFGPGTRLTVL.

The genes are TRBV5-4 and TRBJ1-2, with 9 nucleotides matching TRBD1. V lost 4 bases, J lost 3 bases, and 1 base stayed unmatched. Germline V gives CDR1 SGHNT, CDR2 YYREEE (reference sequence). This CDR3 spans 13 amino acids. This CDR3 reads CASSGQGHYGYTF. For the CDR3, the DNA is TGTGCCAGCAGCGGACAGGGGCACTATGGCTACACCTTC.

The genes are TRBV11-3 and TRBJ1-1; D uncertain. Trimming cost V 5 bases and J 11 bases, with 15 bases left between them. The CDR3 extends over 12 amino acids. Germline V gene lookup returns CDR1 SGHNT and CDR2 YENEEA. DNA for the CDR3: TGTGCCAGCAGCATGGGTAGCAGTCGGGCTTTCTTT. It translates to CASSMGSSRAFF.

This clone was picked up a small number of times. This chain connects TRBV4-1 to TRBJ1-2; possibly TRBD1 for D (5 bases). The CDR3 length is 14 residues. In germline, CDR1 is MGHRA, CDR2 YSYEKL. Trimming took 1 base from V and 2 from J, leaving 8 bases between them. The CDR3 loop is CASSQGNRNYGYTF. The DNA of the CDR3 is TGCGCCAGCAGCCAAGGGAACAGGAACTATGGCTACACCTTC.

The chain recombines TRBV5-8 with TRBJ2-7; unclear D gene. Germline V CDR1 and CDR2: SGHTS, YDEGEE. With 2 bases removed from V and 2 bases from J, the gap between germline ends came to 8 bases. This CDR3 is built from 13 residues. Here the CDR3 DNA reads TGTGCCAGCAGCTTCAGCGCAGCCTACGAGCAGTACTTC. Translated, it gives CASSFSAAYEQYF.

CDR3: CSVRPWGLGQGSYGYTF. Written as DNA, the CDR3 is TGCAGCGTTCGACCTTGGGGCCTTGGGCAGGGATCATATGGCTACACCTTC. This chain links TRBV29-1 with TRBJ1-2, with D tentatively TRBD1 (5 bases). CDR1 SQVTM and CDR2 ANQGSEA come from the germline V gene. V gave up 5 bases and J gave up 5 bases, with 27 bases separating them. CDR3 length equals 17 residues.

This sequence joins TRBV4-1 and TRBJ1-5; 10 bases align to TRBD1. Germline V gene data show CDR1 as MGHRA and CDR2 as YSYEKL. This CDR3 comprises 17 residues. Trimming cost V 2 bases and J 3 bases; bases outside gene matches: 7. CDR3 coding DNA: TGCGCCAGCAGCCAAAGTAGGGACAGGGGCCTCAATCAGCCCCAGCATTTT. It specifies CASSQSRDRGLNQPQHF.

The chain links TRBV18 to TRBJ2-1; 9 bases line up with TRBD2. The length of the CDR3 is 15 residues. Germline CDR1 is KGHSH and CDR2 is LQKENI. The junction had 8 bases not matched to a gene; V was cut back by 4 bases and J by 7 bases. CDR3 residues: CASSRASGNLNEQFF. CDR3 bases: TGTGCCAGCTCACGAGCTAGCGGGAATCTGAATGAGCAGTTCTTC.